A selection of T cell receptor beta chains follows, all from one sample in a study of blood T cell repertoires in COVID-19. Profiled with immunoSEQ multiplex PCR; TCRdb holds only in-frame clones, not every one. This sample has 50,000 to 60,000 clones, with approximately 78% found just once. Sequencing was performed on peripheral blood. These receptors came from a human donor in a cohort sampled during active or convalescent COVID-19. Both conserved end residues are part of each CDR3. D genes are given only for firm matches. For some rows the clone size is stated as once, few or many, or as a class when expanded; others skip it.

d_call	v_call	clone_size	j_call	cdr3_nt	cdr3_aa
TRBD2	TRBV29-1	.	TRBJ2-7	TGCAGCGTCAGCGGGACTACCGGAAAAGCCTACGAGCAGTACTTC	CSVSGTTGKAYEQYF
TRBD2	TRBV7-6	.	TRBJ2-2	TGTGCCAGCAGCCTCGGGTTAGCGGGGGCCCCCGCGAACACCGGGGAGCTGTTTTTT	CASSLGLAGAPANTGELFF
.	TRBV5-4	.	TRBJ2-2	TGTGCCAGCAGCGGTCAGGGGTACACCGGGGAGCTGTTTTTT	CASSGQGYTGELFF
TRBD1	TRBV6-5	.	TRBJ2-2	TGTGCCAGCAGTTACGGTGAGGGGGCCTACACCGGGGAGCTGTTTTTT	CASSYGEGAYTGELFF
.	TRBV9	.	TRBJ2-5	TGTGCCAGCAGCGTAGGACAGAAAGAGACCCAGTACTTC	CASSVGQKETQYF
.	TRBV7-8	.	TRBJ2-7	TGTGCCAGCAGCTTCCAGGTTTTCCACGAGCAGTACTTC	CASSFQVFHEQYF
.	TRBV7-7	.	TRBJ2-5	TGTGCTAGCAGCTTAGCGCTGAGTGAACAAGAGACCCAGTACTTC	CASSLALSEQETQYF
TRBD1	TRBV5-6	.	TRBJ1-1	TGTGCCAGCAGCTACAGCCCGGGACAGATCACTGAAGCTTTCTTT	CASSYSPGQITEAFF
TRBD1	TRBV18	.	TRBJ1-2	TGTGCCAGCTCACCCTCGGGACAGAACTATGGCTACACCTTC	CASSPSGQNYGYTF
.	TRBV7-6	.	TRBJ1-2	TGTGCCAGCAGCTTAGTCGGCTATGGCTACACCTTC	CASSLVGYGYTF
.	TRBV19	.	TRBJ1-3	TGTGCCAGTAGTATCGGACAGCCAAGCTCTGGAAACACCATATATTTT	CASSIGQPSSGNTIYF
TRBD2	TRBV7-2	.	TRBJ2-3	TGTGCCAGCAGCTTAGGGCGGGGGGGCCCAGAGACGCAGTATTTT	CASSLGRGGPETQYF
.	TRBV12-3/TRBV12-4	.	TRBJ2-7	TGTGCCAGCAGTTTAAACAGCTTGGAGCAGTACTTC	CASSLNSLEQYF
TRBD1	TRBV27	.	TRBJ2-7	TGTGCCAGCAGTTTAAGGGGGCTAAACGGCCCCTCCTACGAGCAGTACTTC	CASSLRGLNGPSYEQYF
TRBD2	TRBV12-3/TRBV12-4	.	TRBJ2-1	TGTGCCAGCGCGGGGGGTCTCTACAATGAGCAGTTCTTC	CASAGGLYNEQFF
TRBD2	TRBV2	.	TRBJ2-1	TGTGCCAGCAGTGATGTCTGGCTAGCGGCAAATGAGCAGTTCTTC	CASSDVWLAANEQFF
TRBD2	TRBV5-4	.	TRBJ2-1	TGTGCCAGCAGCTTGTCCCAGTTGGCGCGGGGGAATGAGCAGTTCTTC	CASSLSQLARGNEQFF
.	TRBV7-2	few	TRBJ1-5	TGTGCCAGCACCCCCGGTGGGGGCCGGAATCAGCCCCAGCATTTT	CASTPGGGRNQPQHF
.	TRBV7-9	.	TRBJ2-7	TGTGCCAGCAGCTTACTACAGGGTCCCTACGAGCAGTACTTC	CASSLLQGPYEQYF
.	TRBV19	.	TRBJ2-4	TGTGCCAGTAGCCAAACAGGGCCAGCCAAAAACATTCAGTACTTC	CASSQTGPAKNIQYF
TRBD1	TRBV3-1/TRBV3-2	.	TRBJ1-6	TGTGCCAGCAGCCAAGGGGCAGGGGGCCATCGTTCACCCCTCCACTTT	CASSQGAGGHRSPLHF
.	TRBV10-3	once	TRBJ2-2	TGTGCCATCAGGAGAGAGAGGGACACCGGGGAGCTGTTTTTT	CAIRRERDTGELFF
TRBD1	TRBV15	.	TRBJ2-5	TGTGCCACCAGCAGCGGACAGGGGGCCGTGGAGACCCAGTACTTC	CATSSGQGAVETQYF
.	TRBV11-3	.	TRBJ1-6	TGTGCCAGCAGCCCGCCTAAGGGCAGGGCAGCTAATTCACCCCTCCACTTT	CASSPPKGRAANSPLHF
TRBD1	TRBV30	.	TRBJ1-4	TGTGCCTGGGGGGGACAGGGGAATGAAAAACTGTTTTTT	CAWGGQGNEKLFF
TRBD1	TRBV5-1	.	TRBJ2-7	TGCGCCAGCAGCAGGGACAGAGGCTCCTACGAGCAGTACTTC	CASSRDRGSYEQYF
TRBD2	TRBV7-2	few	TRBJ2-2	TGTGCCACCCACGACAGACTAGCGGGGATGGGGACCGGGGAGCTGTTTTTT	CATHDRLAGMGTGELFF
.	TRBV7-2	.	TRBJ2-7	TGTGCCAGCAGCAGGGGTAGGGGCGGCCCATACGAGCAGTACTTC	CASSRGRGGPYEQYF
.	TRBV7-8	.	TRBJ1-2	TGTGCCAGCAGCTTGGAGGGGCTTATTGGCTACACCTTC	CASSLEGLIGYTF